These 18 T cell receptor beta chains were sequenced from one sample in a study of T cell repertoires in cytomegalovirus infection (dated by TCRdb to the late 2010s). The meaning of the sample's treatment or condition label: in vitro stimulation with specific CMV peptide epitopes to enrich CMV-specific T cells. The antigens these receptors bind are not known. Instrument on record: Illumina HiSeq 1500. TCRdb trimmed the raw reads at Q25, called clones with MiXCR and kept productive beta chains. When rows share a CDR3 protein, they turn into one entry using the most common DNA and genes. For this sample the table gives around 140,000 distinct CDR3 sequences, of which about 32% were detected only once. The biggest ten clones account for roughly 51% of the sample. This specimen was CD8+ T cells from cultured PBMCs, taken from culture after CMV antigen stimulation. These receptor sequences come from a human donor in good health (CMV status not recorded). Some clones in this sample may be carry-over from other donors' samples.

This clonotype was picked up many times. The V gene is TRBV2, the J gene TRBJ2-1; D is unresolved. The germline V and J ends were trimmed by 7 bases and 7 bases, with 14 bases remaining between them. Germline V gives CDR1 SNHLY, CDR2 FYNNEI. This CDR3 contains 13 residues. This chain's CDR3 is CASTPPIENEQFF. CDR3 DNA sequence: TGTGCCAGCACCCCCCCAATAGAGAATGAGCAGTTCTTC. The complete variable domain, with remaining parts taken from reference TRBV2 and TRBJ2-1, reads EPEVTQTPSHQVTQMGQEVILRCVPISNHLYFYWYRQILGQKVEFLVSFYNNEISEKSEIFDDQFSVERPDGSNFTLKIRSTKLEDSAMYFCASTPPIENEQFFGPGTRLTVL.

This clonotype was recorded many times. This sequence joins TRBV2 and TRBJ2-7, with D unclear. The germline V and J ends were trimmed by 8 bases and 1 base, with 15 bases remaining between them. Germline CDR1 is SNHLY and CDR2 is FYNNEI. The CDR3 has 14 residues. CDR3 DNA sequence: TGTGCCAGCCAAACTCTCGACGATTCCTACGAGCAGTACTTC. It encodes CASQTLDDSYEQYF.

In this sample, this clonotype turned up many times. The chain couples TRBV7-6 to TRBJ2-7; the D is unclear. V lost 5 bases and J lost 3, with 11 bases in between. The V gene's germline CDR1 is SGHVS and CDR2 FNYEAQ. This CDR3 is built from 13 residues. The CDR3 nucleotides read TGTGCCAGCAGCGACGGAGTAGGCTACGAGCAGTACTTC. Translating gives CASSDGVGYEQYF. The complete variable domain, with remaining parts taken from reference TRBV7-6 and TRBJ2-7, reads GAGVSQSPRYKVTKRGQDVALRCDPISGHVSLYWYRQALGQGPEFLTYFNYEAQQDKSGLPNDRFSAERPEGSISTLTIQRTEQRDSAMYRCASSDGVGYEQYFGPGTRLTVT.

This clonotype has at least ten counts. The chain couples TRBV20-1 to TRBJ2-7, with 10 bases fitting TRBD1. Trimming cost V 1 base and J 6 bases; bases outside gene matches: 6. Looked up from germline, CDR1 is DFQATT and CDR2 is SNEGSKA (reference sequence). CDR3 length: 14 residues. The CDR3 sequence: CSARGPRDRGEQYF. The CDR3 DNA reads TGCAGTGCTAGAGGCCCCCGGGACAGGGGCGAGCAGTACTTC.

V is TRBV6-1 and J is TRBJ2-1, with unresolved D. Germline assignment: CDR1 MNHNS and CDR2 SASEGT. CDR3 length: 15 residues. V was cut by 6 bases and J by 4 bases, with 16 bases left in between. CDR3 coding DNA: TGTGCCAGCAGGCCCAGGACCGTACCGTACAATGAGCAGTTCTTC. Protein: CASRPRTVPYNEQFF.

The genes are TRBV12-5 and TRBJ1-2; TRBD1 might be the D (5 bases). Trimming shortened V by 4 bases and J by 12 bases, and 21 bases separated the two germline ends. Germline V gives CDR1 LGHNT, CDR2 FRNRAP. This CDR3 comprises 14 residues. CDR3 loop: CASGYTAGHENNTF. CDR3 in DNA: TGTGCTAGTGGTTACACGGCAGGGCATGAGAATAACACCTTC.

The CDR3 coding sequence is TGTGCCAGCAGTTTATCGGGACAGGGGGTTCCTCACGAGCAGTACTTC. It yields the protein CASSLSGQGVPHEQYF. The rearrangement uses TRBV27 and TRBJ2-7, with 11 bases identical to TRBD1. This CDR3 region has 16 residues. Losses at the gene ends were 0 bases for V and 5 bases for J; bases not matched to a gene: 6. From germline, CDR1 is MNHEY and CDR2 SMNVEV (reference sequence).

This chain uses TRBV20-1 with TRBJ2-7; TRBD2 matches at 15 bases. The junction had 8 bases not matched to a gene; V was cut back by 0 bases and J by 5 bases. Germline V gene sequence: CDR1 DFQATT, CDR2 SNEGSKA (reference sequence). CDR3 length: 17 residues. CDR3 sequence (DNA): TGCAGTGCTAGAGACCTTGGACTAGCGGGGGGGCCAAACGAGCAGTACTTC. The encoded protein is CSARDLGLAGGPNEQYF.

The chain uses TRBV4-1 and TRBJ1-5, with a possible D match to TRBD1 (6 bases). The CDR3 is 15 amino acids. The germline gives CDR1 MGHRA, CDR2 YSYEKL. The ends were cut back, 4 bases at V and 3 bases at J, with 13 bases in the middle. As DNA, the CDR3 is TGCGCCAGCAGCCCTGACAGGCGCTCCAATCAGCCCCAGCATTTT. Protein product: CASSPDRRSNQPQHF.

This clonotype was counted a few times. The rearrangement joins TRBV20-1 to TRBJ2-7; D gene unclear. V was trimmed by 0 bases and J by 3 bases, leaving 15 bases between them. Germline CDR1 and CDR2: DFQATT and SNEGSKA (reference sequence). The CDR3 runs 15 residues. CDR3 residues: CSAREGAGLFYEQYF. CDR3 in DNA: TGCAGTGCTAGAGAGGGTGCCGGCCTTTTCTACGAGCAGTACTTC.

The table lists this clonotype with many counts. This rearrangement joins TRBV3-1 to TRBJ2-3; 7 nucleotides agree with TRBD2. The CDR3 consists of 15 residues. The J segment lost 1 base and the V segment lost 4 bases, leaving 5 bases of the junction unmatched. Germline assignment: CDR1 LGHDT and CDR2 YNNKEL (reference sequence). CDR3 DNA sequence: TGTGCCAGCAGCCCTCCGGGACTACGCACAGATACGCAGTATTTT. Translated, it gives CASSPPGLRTDTQYF.

This clonotype was seen more than once but under ten times. The J gene is TRBJ2-3, the V gene TRBV29-1; 7 bases map to TRBD2. The CDR3 covers 15 residues. V was pared by 5 bases and J by 3 bases, with 11 bases of the junction left unmatched. CDR1 and CDR2 from the germline V gene are SQVTM and ANQGSEA. CDR3: CSVLPGSGGTDTQYF. CDR3 bases: TGCAGCGTTCTCCCCGGGTCGGGGGGAACAGATACGCAGTATTTT.

This clonotype was seen only a few times. The chain has TRBV28 and TRBJ2-7, with a tentative D call TRBD2 (6 bases). V lost 5 bases, J lost 5 bases, and 16 bases lay in between. Germline V gene data show CDR1 as MDHEN and CDR2 as SYDVKM. The CDR3 is 14 residues long. CDR3 residues: CASSVWGGVDEQYF. The CDR3 nucleotides read TGTGCCAGCAGTGTTTGGGGCGGGGTCGACGAGCAGTACTTC.

In its sample, this clonotype was seen a few times. The genes are TRBV4-1 and TRBJ1-1; tentative D call: TRBD1 (6 bases). V was trimmed by 6 bases and J by 7 bases, leaving 24 bases between them. Germline loops: CDR1 MGHRA, CDR2 YSYEKL. The CDR3 is made up of 16 amino acids. Here the CDR3 reads CASRLEGGLSLNEAFF. DNA of the CDR3: TGCGCCAGCAGATTAGAGGGGGGACTCAGTTTGAATGAAGCTTTCTTT.

A few counts support this clonotype. Germline and junction disagree at one end, which may indicate a read error. The gene calls are TRBV28 and TRBJ2-7; D gene unclear. The germline V gene has CDR1 MDHEN and CDR2 SYDVKM. The CDR3 length is 12 residues. This chain's CDR3 is CASSLYSSEQYF. The DNA for the CDR3 is TGTGCCAGCAGTTTATACTCCTCCGAGCAGTACTTC.

The rearrangement joins TRBV20-1 to TRBJ2-1, with TRBD2 identical over 11 bases. Germline assignment: CDR1 DFQATT and CDR2 SNEGSKA (reference sequence). Germline trimming cut 7 bases from V and 5 bases from J; bases unmatched to any gene: 16. This CDR3 is built from 17 residues. CDR3 protein: CSVPGTSGFMGNNEQFF. CDR3 nucleotides: TGCAGTGTTCCCGGGACTAGCGGATTTATGGGTAACAATGAGCAGTTCTTC.

This clonotype appeared once. A much larger clone sits a single nucleotide away, making a read error possible. The chain employs TRBV7-3 and TRBJ2-7; 7 positions agree with TRBD1. CDR1 is SGHTA, CDR2 FQGTGA, per germline. This CDR3 is built from 13 residues. The CDR3 loop is CVSSKGQNYEQYF. CDR3 nucleotide sequence: TGTGTCAGCAGCAAGGGACAGAACTACGAGCAGTACTTC.

The CDR3 reads CASSFVLGTDTQYF. The CDR3 DNA is TGTGCCAGCAGTTTCGTCTTGGGCACAGATACGCAGTATTTT. The rearrangement joins TRBV28 to TRBJ2-3; D gene ambiguous. The CDR3 totals 14 residues. Per the germline V gene, CDR1 is MDHEN and CDR2 is SYDVKM. V lost 3 bases, J lost 1 base, and 8 bases lay in between.